This entry features one T cell receptor (beta chain) sequence. Its antigen is unknown. These data are taken from a study of Tregs in tolerant kidney transplant recipients. General study results and limits: Findings come from small patient numbers and require larger validation. In tolerant patients, donor-specific Tregs outgrew total Tregs, suggesting antigen-driven expansion. No direct test of biological reproducibility was done here.

TCRdb keeps only in-frame clones here, not all; method: immunoSEQ multiplex PCR. The sample carries about 94,000 clones, under 95% recorded once. Unstimulated Tregs (CD4+CD25+CD127-) and CD4+CD25- non-Tregs were sorted from PBMCs. The V and J ends lost 7 bases and 6 bases respectively, with 15 bases between them. This CDR3 is 14 amino acids long. Germline V lookup: CDR1 SGHTA, CDR2 FQGNSA. The genes are TRBV7-2 and TRBJ2-2, with D hard to call. The clonotype comes from a human donor who received a combined kidney and bone marrow transplant. The sample consisted of CD4+ T cells from blood, taken before the transplant. The CDR3 is CASIVAGYSGELFF. Written as DNA, the CDR3 is TGTGCCAGCATCGTAGCCGGTTACTCCGGGGAGCTGTTTTTT.